This T cell receptor (beta chain) was retrieved from a study of human T cells and chemical hapten exposure. This sample's time point: patch test 2, 6 weeks after DPC sensitization. Treatment described: therapeutic diphenylcyclopropenone sensitization with weekly scalp DPC. Using its own MiXCR run on the RACE reads, TCRdb lists one record per CDR3 protein. The data show fewer than 85,000 distinct CDR3 sequences, with approximately 10% seen just once and roughly 1.5% held by the top ten. This clonotype originated in a man younger than 30 with alopecia areata. Some clones in this sample may be carry-over from other donors' samples. This sample comprised whole blood, obtained in connection with sensitization to the hapten diphenylcyclopropenone (DPC).

CDR3 bases: TGCAGTGCTAGAGCACTCCTTAATGAAAAACTGTTTTTT. It translates to CSARALLNEKLFF. The chain is built from TRBV20-1 and TRBJ1-4; D is unresolved. CDR1 and CDR2 (germline): DFQATT, SNEGSKA (reference sequence). V gave up 1 base and J gave up 4 bases, with 7 bases separating them. The CDR3 spans 13 residues.